Listed below are T cell receptor beta chains from one sample, sequenced in a study of T cell responses to AZD1222 COVID-19 vaccine. TCRdb's copy holds only in-frame clones and misses some; the assay was immunoSEQ multiplex PCR. The repertoire includes 100,000 to 150,000 clones, around 87% of them detected once, and approximately 1.6% sits in the top ten. This specimen was peripheral blood, taken on day 0 of AZD1222 vaccination. These receptors were obtained from an adult in good health. The CDR3 runs from the conserved cysteine through the conserved F or W. D genes are given only for firm matches. Only some rows state a clone size, as once, few, many or a class for expanded clones.

d_call	v_call	clone_size	j_call	cdr3_aa	cdr3_nt
.	TRBV4-2	.	TRBJ1-2	CASSPGESRRYGYTF	TGTGCCAGCAGCCCCGGGGAATCGAGGCGCTATGGCTACACCTTC
TRBD1	TRBV3-1/TRBV3-2	few	TRBJ2-5	CASSKRPGQGRETQYF	TGTGCCAGCAGCAAGAGACCGGGACAGGGTAGGGAGACCCAGTACTTC
TRBD1	TRBV6-5	.	TRBJ1-3	CASSSRDRVGNTIYF	TGTGCCAGCAGTTCCCGAGACAGGGTTGGAAACACCATATATTTT
.	TRBV7-9	once	TRBJ1-5	CASSGEQGYSNQPQHF	TGTGCCAGCAGCGGGGAACAGGGATATAGCAATCAGCCCCAGCATTTT
.	TRBV12-3/TRBV12-4	.	TRBJ2-5	CASAPGGSETQYF	TGTGCCAGCGCCCCTGGGGGTTCGGAGACCCAGTACTTC
.	TRBV3-1/TRBV3-2	.	TRBJ1-5	CASSQDLTPNQPQHF	TGTGCCAGCAGCCAAGATTTGACCCCCAATCAGCCCCAGCATTTT
TRBD2	TRBV5-1	once	TRBJ2-3	CASSLVPPGLAGANTDTQYF	TGCGCCAGCAGCTTGGTACCGCCGGGACTAGCGGGGGCCAACACAGATACGCAGTATTTT
TRBD1	TRBV9	.	TRBJ1-1	CASSAQGPEAFF	TGTGCCAGCAGCGCACAGGGGCCTGAAGCTTTCTTT
TRBD1	TRBV5-1	.	TRBJ2-2	CASSFLPTGTGELFF	TGCGCCAGCAGCTTCCTCCCGACAGGGACCGGGGAGCTGTTTTTT
.	TRBV2	.	TRBJ1-2	CASSPVGYGYTF	TGTGCCAGCAGTCCCGTAGGCTATGGCTACACCTTC
.	TRBV7-9	.	TRBJ1-1	CASSLARGSEAFF	TGTGCCAGCAGCTTAGCGCGGGGCAGCGAAGCTTTCTTT
TRBD2	TRBV19	.	TRBJ2-7	CASSWEGNSYEQYF	TGTGCCAGTAGTTGGGAGGGGAACTCCTACGAGCAGTACTTC
.	TRBV18	.	TRBJ1-1	CASSPTDGGANTEAFF	TGTGCCAGCTCACCAACCGACGGGGGCGCGAACACTGAAGCTTTCTTT
.	TRBV6-5	.	TRBJ2-7	CASRIGSGSTYEQYF	TGTGCCAGCAGGATAGGGTCTGGCAGCACCTACGAGCAGTACTTC
.	TRBV28	.	TRBJ1-2	CASSSGTLEGRGYTF	TGTGCCAGCAGTTCGGGGACTTTGGAGGGACGGGGCTACACCTTC
TRBD1	TRBV2	.	TRBJ1-1	CASSQGGTEAFF	TGTGCCAGCAGCCAGGGGGGCACTGAAGCTTTCTTT
.	TRBV6-2/TRBV6-3	.	TRBJ2-7	CASSLTTGLYEQYF	TGTGCCAGCAGTCTAACTACAGGACTCTACGAGCAGTACTTC
TRBD1	TRBV4-1	.	TRBJ1-2	CASSQAGTGTYYGYTF	TGCGCCAGCAGCCAAGCCGGGACAGGGACTTACTATGGCTACACCTTC
TRBD1	TRBV24-1	.	TRBJ1-2	CATSDPTGGNYGYTF	TGTGCCACCAGTGATCCGACAGGGGGCAACTATGGCTACACCTTC
TRBD2	TRBV6-6	.	TRBJ2-1	CASSSRGGNNEQFF	TGTGCCAGCAGTTCCCGGGGAGGGAACAATGAGCAGTTCTTC